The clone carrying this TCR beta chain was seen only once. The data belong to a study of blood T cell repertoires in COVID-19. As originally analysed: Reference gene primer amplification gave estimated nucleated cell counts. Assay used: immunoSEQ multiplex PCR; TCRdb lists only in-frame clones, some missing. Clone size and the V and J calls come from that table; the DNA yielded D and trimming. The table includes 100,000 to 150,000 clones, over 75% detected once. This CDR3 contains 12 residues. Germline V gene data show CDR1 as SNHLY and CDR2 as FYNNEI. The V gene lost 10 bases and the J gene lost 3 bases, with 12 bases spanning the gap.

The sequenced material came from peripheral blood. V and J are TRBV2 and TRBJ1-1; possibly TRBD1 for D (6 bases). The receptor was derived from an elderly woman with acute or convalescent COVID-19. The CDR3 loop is CATGVSHTEAFF. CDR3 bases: TGTGCCACAGGGGTTTCGCACACTGAAGCTTTCTTT.